The source of this T cell receptor beta chain is a study of T cell responses to AZD1222 COVID-19 vaccine. The CDR3 consists of 15 residues. V gave up 4 bases and J gave up 5 bases, with 14 bases separating them. CDR1 and CDR2 (germline): MGHRA, YSYEKL. Study-level findings and limits: A reported finding is that nearly half of spike-specific TCRs target unmutated variant regions. Spike-specific TCR breadth rose after two AZD1222 doses, and depth rose as well. Donors were chiefly white British, with a greater number of females, and clonal diversity was perhaps underestimated.

Assay: immunoSEQ multiplex PCR; the TCRdb copy retains only in-frame clones and omits some. The sample lists 85,000 to 100,000 clones, 70% to 90% occurring once. This clone was recorded only once. The antigen remains undetermined. This TCR was sampled from an adult in good health. The sequencing used peripheral blood, collected on day 0 of AZD1222 vaccination. The chain combines TRBV4-1 with TRBJ2-2; weak D call: TRBD1 (7 bases). The CDR3 DNA follows: TGCGCCAGCAGCCCGGGTGCAGGGGGGACCGGGGAGCTGTTTTTT. Its translation: CASSPGAGGTGELFF.